These T cell receptor beta chains were read from a single sample in a study of regulatory T cells in long-lasting Graves disease. TCRdb reprocessed the multiplex PCR reads via MiXCR and lists one record per CDR3 protein. This repertoire shows 400,000 to 500,000 distinct CDR3 sequences, roughly 22% found once; its top ten account for 13%. The specimen was peripheral blood mononuclear cells (PBMCs), collected when the disease was refractory, from a patient treated with antithyroid drugs. The receptor set was obtained from a female donor with Graves disease. The CDR3 runs from the conserved cysteine through the conserved F or W. The D gene is left open where the match is weak. Clone sizes are given selectively: once, few, many, or a class where the clone is expanded.

D: .; size: .; V: TRBV18; J: TRBJ2-7; DNA: TGTGCCAGCTCACCACCTTCCCACCTCTCCTACGAGCAGTACTTC; CDR3: CASSPPSHLSYEQYF
D: .; size: few; V: TRBV7-6; J: TRBJ2-1; DNA: TGTGCCAGCAGCCTATCGGCGGGCCGGAATGAGCAGTTCTTC; CDR3: CASSLSAGRNEQFF
D: .; size: many; V: TRBV11-2; J: TRBJ1-1; DNA: TGTGCCAGCAGCTTAAAAACTGAAGCTTTCTTT; CDR3: CASSLKTEAFF
D: TRBD2; size: many; V: TRBV7-9; J: TRBJ2-7; DNA: TGTGCCAGCAGCTCCCCCTCAAGCGGGGGCTCCTACGAGCAGTACTTC; CDR3: CASSSPSSGGSYEQYF
D: .; size: few; V: TRBV30; J: TRBJ1-5; DNA: TGTGCCTGGTCGTTTAAGGGGGATCAGCCCCAGCATTTT; CDR3: CAWSFKGDQPQHF
D: .; size: many; V: TRBV28; J: TRBJ2-6; DNA: TGTGCCAGCAGTTTAGTAGGCCAAAGGGCCAACGTCCTGACTTTC; CDR3: CASSLVGQRANVLTF
D: .; size: many; V: TRBV6-1; J: TRBJ1-5; DNA: TGTGCCAGCAGGAAGGATAGCAATCAGCCCCAGCATTTT; CDR3: CASRKDSNQPQHF
D: .; size: few; V: TRBV6-2/TRBV6-3; J: TRBJ2-5; DNA: TGTGCCAGCAGTTACTATGTTGGGGAGACCCAGTACTTC; CDR3: CASSYYVGETQYF
D: .; size: many; V: TRBV11-3; J: TRBJ2-5; DNA: TGTGCCAGCAGCTCTCCTCGCGGGACAGATCAAGAGACCCAGTACTTC; CDR3: CASSSPRGTDQETQYF
D: .; size: .; V: TRBV3-1; J: TRBJ1-6; DNA: TGTGCCAGCAGCCAAGACACGCTTGCATATAATTCACCCCTCCACTTT; CDR3: CASSQDTLAYNSPLHF
D: .; size: .; V: TRBV6-5; J: TRBJ2-7; DNA: TGTGCCAGCAGTTACTCGATACAGGGAGGCTACGAGCAGTACTTC; CDR3: CASSYSIQGGYEQYF
D: .; size: few; V: TRBV28; J: TRBJ2-1; DNA: TGTGCCAGCAGTTTACAGGAGACTCAGGTGCAGTTCTTC; CDR3: CASSLQETQVQFF
D: .; size: .; V: TRBV19; J: TRBJ1-6; DNA: TGTGCCAGTAGTGACGCAGGTTATAATTCACCCCTCCACTTT; CDR3: CASSDAGYNSPLHF
D: .; size: many; V: TRBV12-5; J: TRBJ2-2; DNA: TGTGCTAGTGGTTTCTCGAACACCGGGGAGCTGTTTTTT; CDR3: CASGFSNTGELFF
D: TRBD1; size: few; V: TRBV10-3; J: TRBJ2-1; DNA: TGTGCCATCACCACCGGGACAGGGGGCAGTGAGCAGTTCTTC; CDR3: CAITTGTGGSEQFF
D: .; size: .; V: TRBV5-1; J: TRBJ2-6; DNA: TGCGCCAGCAGCCCGGAGATAGGGGTGGGGGCCAACGTCCTGACTTTC; CDR3: CASSPEIGVGANVLTF
D: .; size: .; V: TRBV5-1; J: TRBJ1-2; DNA: TGCGCCAGCAGCCGTTTAGGGGTCCGTGGCTACACCTTC; CDR3: CASSRLGVRGYTF
D: .; size: .; V: TRBV3-1; J: TRBJ2-2; DNA: TGTGCCAGCAGCCAAGTCGCCGGGCGGGACACCGGGGAGCTGTTTTTT; CDR3: CASSQVAGRDTGELFF
D: .; size: .; V: TRBV6-9; J: TRBJ2-7; DNA: TGTGCCAGCAGTTACGGGGTACACTACGAGCAGTACTTC; CDR3: CASSYGVHYEQYF
D: TRBD2; size: few; V: TRBV19; J: TRBJ2-7; DNA: TGTGCCAGTAGTACTCTAGCGGGAGACGTCCTCCGAACCTACGAGCAGTACTTC; CDR3: CASSTLAGDVLRTYEQYF
D: TRBD1; size: once; V: TRBV30; J: TRBJ1-1; DNA: TGTGCCTGGAGGACAGGGGAGTTTGACACTGAAGCTTTCTTT; CDR3: CAWRTGEFDTEAFF
D: .; size: few; V: TRBV20-1; J: TRBJ1-5; DNA: TGCAGTGCTAGACGAGGCGGGGTTAGCAATCAGCCCCAGCATTTT; CDR3: CSARRGGVSNQPQHF